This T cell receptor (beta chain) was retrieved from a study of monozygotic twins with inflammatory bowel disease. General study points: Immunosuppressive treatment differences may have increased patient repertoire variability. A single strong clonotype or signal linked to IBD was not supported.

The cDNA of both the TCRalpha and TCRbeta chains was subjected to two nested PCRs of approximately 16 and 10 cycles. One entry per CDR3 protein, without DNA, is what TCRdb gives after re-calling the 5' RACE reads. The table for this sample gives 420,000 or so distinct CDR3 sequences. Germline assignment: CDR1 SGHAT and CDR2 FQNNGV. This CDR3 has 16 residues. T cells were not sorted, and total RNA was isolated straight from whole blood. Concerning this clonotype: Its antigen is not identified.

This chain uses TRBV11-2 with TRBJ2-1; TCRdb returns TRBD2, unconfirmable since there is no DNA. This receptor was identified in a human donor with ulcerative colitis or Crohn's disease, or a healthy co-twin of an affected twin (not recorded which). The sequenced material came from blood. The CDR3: CASSSRGGQSYNEQFF. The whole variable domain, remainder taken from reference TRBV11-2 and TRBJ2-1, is EAGVAQSPRYKIIEKRQSVAFWCNPISGHATLYWYQQILGQGPKLLIQFQNNGVVDDSQLPKDRFSAERLKGVDSTLKIQPAKLEDSAVYLCASSSRGGQSYNEQFFGPGTRLTVL.